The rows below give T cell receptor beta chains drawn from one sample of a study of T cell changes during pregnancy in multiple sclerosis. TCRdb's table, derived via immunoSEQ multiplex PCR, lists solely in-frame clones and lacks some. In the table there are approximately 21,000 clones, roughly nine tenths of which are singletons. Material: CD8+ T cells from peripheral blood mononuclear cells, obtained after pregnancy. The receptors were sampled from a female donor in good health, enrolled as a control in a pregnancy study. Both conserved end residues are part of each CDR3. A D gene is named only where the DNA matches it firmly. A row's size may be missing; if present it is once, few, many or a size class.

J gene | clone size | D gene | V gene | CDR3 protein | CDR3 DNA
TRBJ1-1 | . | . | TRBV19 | CATGLFGGEAFF | TGTGCCACAGGACTTTTCGGCGGTGAAGCTTTCTTT
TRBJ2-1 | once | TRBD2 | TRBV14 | CASSPRLAGGGNEQFF | TGTGCCAGCAGCCCCCGACTAGCGGGAGGGGGCAATGAGCAGTTCTTC
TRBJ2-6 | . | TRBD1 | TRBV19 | CASTLLWTGRQSGANVLTF | TGTGCCAGTACCTTGCTGTGGACAGGAAGGCAATCTGGGGCCAACGTCCTGACTTTC
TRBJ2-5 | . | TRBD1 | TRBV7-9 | CASSLLGGGETQYF | TGTGCCAGCAGCTTACTAGGGGGCGGCGAGACCCAGTACTTC
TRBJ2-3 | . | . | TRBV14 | CASSQLAVDTQYF | TGTGCCAGCAGCCAATTGGCCGTGGATACGCAGTATTTT
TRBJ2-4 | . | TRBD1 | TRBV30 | CAWSNWDSKNIQYF | TGTGCCTGGAGTAATTGGGACAGCAAAAACATTCAGTACTTC
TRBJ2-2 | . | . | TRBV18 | CASSPLQGTPNTGELFF | TGTGCCAGCTCACCCCTGCAGGGTACACCGAACACCGGGGAGCTGTTTTTT
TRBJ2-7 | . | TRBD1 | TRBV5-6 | CASSFGTGRFEQYF | TGTGCCAGCAGCTTTGGGACAGGACGCTTCGAGCAGTACTTC
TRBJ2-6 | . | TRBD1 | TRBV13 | CASSHRQGSGANVLTF | TGTGCCAGCAGCCATAGACAGGGTTCTGGGGCCAACGTCCTGACTTTC
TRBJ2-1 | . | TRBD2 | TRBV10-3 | CAISESRTSEEQFF | TGTGCCATCAGTGAGTCGAGGACTAGCGAGGAGCAGTTCTTC
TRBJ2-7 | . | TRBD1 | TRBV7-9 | CASSSATGGRNEQYF | TGTGCCAGCAGCTCAGCGACAGGGGGTCGGAACGAGCAGTACTTC
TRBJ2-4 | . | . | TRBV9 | CASSVEGRGADIQYF | TGTGCCAGCAGCGTAGAGGGTAGGGGCGCGGACATTCAGTACTTC
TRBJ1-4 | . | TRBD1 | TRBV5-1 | CASSPGTGKKLFF | TGCGCCAGCAGTCCCGGGACAGGGAAAAAACTGTTTTTT
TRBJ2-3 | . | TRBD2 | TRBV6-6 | CASSYQTGGPLYF | TGTGCCAGCAGTTACCAAACGGGGGGGCCGCTGTATTTT
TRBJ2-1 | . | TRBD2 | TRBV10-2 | CASSGGRGGSYNEQFF | TGCGCCAGCAGTGGAGGGCGGGGGGGCTCCTACAATGAGCAGTTCTTC
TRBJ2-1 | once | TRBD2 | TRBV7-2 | CASSPNSGSSYNEQFF | TGTGCCAGCAGCCCTAACAGCGGGAGCTCCTACAATGAGCAGTTCTTC
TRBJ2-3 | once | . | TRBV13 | CASSSLDQQVPSTDTQYF | TGTGCCAGCAGCAGTTTAGACCAACAGGTCCCTAGCACAGATACGCAGTATTTT
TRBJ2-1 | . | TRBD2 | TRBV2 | CASSQLAGENNEQFF | TGTGCCAGCAGTCAGCTAGCGGGGGAAAACAATGAGCAGTTCTTC
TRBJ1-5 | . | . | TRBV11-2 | CASSSGRGSNQPQHF | TGTGCCAGCAGTTCCGGCAGGGGTAGCAATCAGCCCCAGCATTTT
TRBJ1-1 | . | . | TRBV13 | CASSQAGNTEAFF | TGTGCCAGCAGCCAGGCCGGGAACACTGAAGCTTTCTTT
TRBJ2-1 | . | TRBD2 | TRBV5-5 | CASSLEQLADYNEQFF | TGTGCCAGCAGCTTGGAACAGCTAGCGGATTACAATGAGCAGTTCTTC
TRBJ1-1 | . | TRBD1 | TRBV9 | CASSATLLTGANTEAFF | TGTGCCAGCAGCGCCACCCTACTGACAGGGGCGAACACTGAAGCTTTCTTT
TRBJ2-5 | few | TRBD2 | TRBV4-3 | CASSQDLAGGLLEETQYF | TGCGCCAGCAGCCAAGACCTAGCGGGGGGGCTCCTAGAAGAGACCCAGTACTTC
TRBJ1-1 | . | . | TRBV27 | CASSLSGSPGTEAFF | TGTGCCAGCAGCTTATCCGGGTCCCCCGGCACTGAAGCTTTCTTT
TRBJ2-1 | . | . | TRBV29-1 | CSVIGEVYNEQFF | TGCAGCGTTATCGGGGAGGTTTACAATGAGCAGTTCTTC
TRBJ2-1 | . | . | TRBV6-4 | CASSDGGRGMGEQFF | TGTGCCAGCAGTGACGGTGGGAGAGGGATGGGTGAGCAGTTCTTC
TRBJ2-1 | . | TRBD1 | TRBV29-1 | CSVQQGWEQFF | TGCAGCGTTCAACAGGGGTGGGAGCAGTTCTTC
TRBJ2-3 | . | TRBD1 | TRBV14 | CASSQLQGASDTQYF | TGTGCCAGCAGCCAATTACAGGGGGCTTCAGATACGCAGTATTTT
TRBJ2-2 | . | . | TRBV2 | CASTGSGQLNTGELFF | TGTGCCAGCACGGGTTCAGGACAGCTGAACACCGGGGAGCTGTTTTTT
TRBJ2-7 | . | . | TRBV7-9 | CASSPTAGELYEQYF | TGTGCCAGCAGCCCCACCGCAGGGGAACTATACGAGCAGTACTTC
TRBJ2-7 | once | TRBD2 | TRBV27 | CASSIAGPRLAGGAHEQYF | TGTGCCAGCAGTATTGCGGGACCCCGGTTGGCGGGAGGAGCCCACGAGCAGTACTTC
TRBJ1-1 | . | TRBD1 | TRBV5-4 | CASSGGQANTEAFF | TGTGCCAGCAGCGGGGGACAGGCGAACACTGAAGCTTTCTTT
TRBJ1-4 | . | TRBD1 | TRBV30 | CALDRGTNEKLFF | TGTGCCCTGGACAGGGGGACTAATGAAAAACTGTTTTTT
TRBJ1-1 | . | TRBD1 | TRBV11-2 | CASSSQGAYTEAFF | TGTGCCAGCAGCTCGCAGGGGGCGTATACTGAAGCTTTCTTT
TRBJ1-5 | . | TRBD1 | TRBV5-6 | CASSSGDRAHQPQHF | TGTGCCAGCAGCTCCGGGGACAGGGCCCATCAGCCCCAGCATTTT
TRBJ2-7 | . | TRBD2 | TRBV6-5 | CASSYSAGMSYEQYF | TGTGCCAGCAGTTACTCAGCGGGGATGTCCTACGAGCAGTACTTC
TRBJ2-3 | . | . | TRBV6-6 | CASSYSTRERADTQYF | TGTGCCAGCAGTTACTCGACCCGGGAGCGGGCAGATACGCAGTATTTT
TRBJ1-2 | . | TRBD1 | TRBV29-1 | CSVPGQGVHGYTF | TGCAGCGTCCCGGGACAGGGAGTCCATGGCTACACCTTC
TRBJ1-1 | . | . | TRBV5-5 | CASSTSGRQNTEAFF | TGTGCCAGCAGCACTTCCGGGAGGCAGAACACTGAAGCTTTCTTT
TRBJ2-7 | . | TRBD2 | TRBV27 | CASSNSGRGEQYF | TGTGCCAGCAGTAATAGCGGGAGGGGCGAGCAGTACTTC
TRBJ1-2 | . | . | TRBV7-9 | CASSQIGVQYGYTF | TGTGCCAGCAGCCAAATAGGGGTACAGTATGGCTACACCTTC
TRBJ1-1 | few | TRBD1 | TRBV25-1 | CASSDDRVGNTEAFF | TGTGCCAGCAGTGACGACAGGGTCGGTAACACTGAAGCTTTCTTT
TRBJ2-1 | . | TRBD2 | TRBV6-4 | CASSDVAGGGNEQFF | TGTGCCAGCAGTGACGTTGCGGGAGGAGGCAATGAGCAGTTCTTC
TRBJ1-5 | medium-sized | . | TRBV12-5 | CASGAGFNQPQHF | TGTGCTAGTGGTGCGGGGTTCAATCAGCCCCAGCATTTT
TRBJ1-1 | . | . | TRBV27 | CASSLSDGFTEAFF | TGTGCCAGCAGTTTATCCGACGGGTTCACTGAAGCTTTCTTT
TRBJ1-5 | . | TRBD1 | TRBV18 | CASSSDGTGFRPQHF | TGTGCCAGCTCCTCAGACGGGACAGGCTTTCGTCCCCAGCATTTT
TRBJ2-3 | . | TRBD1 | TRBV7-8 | CASSSKSLQGEQDTQYF | TGTGCCAGCAGCTCGAAAAGCCTACAGGGGGAACAAGATACGCAGTATTTT